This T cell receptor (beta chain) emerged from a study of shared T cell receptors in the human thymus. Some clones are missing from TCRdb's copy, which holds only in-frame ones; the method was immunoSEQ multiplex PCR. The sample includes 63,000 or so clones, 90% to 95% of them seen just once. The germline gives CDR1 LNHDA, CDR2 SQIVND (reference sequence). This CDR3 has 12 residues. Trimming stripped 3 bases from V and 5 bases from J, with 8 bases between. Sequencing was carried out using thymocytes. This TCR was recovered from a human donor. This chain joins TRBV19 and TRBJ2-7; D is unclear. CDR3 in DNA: TGTGCCAGTAGTATTGGTGGTAACGAGCAGTACTTC. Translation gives CASSIGGNEQYF.